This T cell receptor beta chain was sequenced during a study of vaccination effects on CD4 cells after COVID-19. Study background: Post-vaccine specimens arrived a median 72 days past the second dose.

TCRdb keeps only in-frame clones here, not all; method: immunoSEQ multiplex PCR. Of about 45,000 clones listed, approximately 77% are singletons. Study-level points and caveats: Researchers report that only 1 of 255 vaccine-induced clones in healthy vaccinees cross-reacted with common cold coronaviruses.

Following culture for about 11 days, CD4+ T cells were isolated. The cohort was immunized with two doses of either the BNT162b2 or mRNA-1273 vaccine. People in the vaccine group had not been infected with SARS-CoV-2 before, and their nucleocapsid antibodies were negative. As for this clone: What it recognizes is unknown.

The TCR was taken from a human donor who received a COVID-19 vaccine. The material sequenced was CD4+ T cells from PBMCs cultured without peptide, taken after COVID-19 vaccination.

In nucleotides, the CDR3 is TGTGCCAGCAGCAATACTGCAAGCCATAATCAGCCCCAGCATTTT. This encodes CASSNTASHNQPQHF. This chain links TRBV25-1 with TRBJ1-5; D gene unclear. The CDR3 consists of 15 residues. Germline CDR1 and CDR2: MGHDK and SYGVNS. V gave up 6 bases and J gave up 4 bases, with 16 bases separating them.